These 27 T cell receptor beta chains came from one sample sequenced in a study of OX40 agonist ivuxolimab in advanced cancers. The library came from the immunoSEQ multiplex PCR assay. TCRdb retrieved this table from immuneACCESS and kept in-frame rearrangements only. Not all clones are present; in checked studies, unresolved V genes account for under half, and no reason is known for the remainder. The sample data list 60,000 to 85,000 clones, and 70% to 80% of these were observed just once. The top ten clones comprise about 1.6% of the sample. The sample here was CD4+ or CD8+ T cells sorted from blood, taken in a trial of the OX40 agonist ivuxolimab. The receptors originated from an adult with an advanced solid tumor such as melanoma, head and neck, liver or kidney cancer.

This clone turned up a few times. V usage is TRBV2 and J usage is TRBJ2-7, with D maybe TRBD1 (6 bases). The CDR3 is 14 amino acids. The V end was cut by 6 bases, the J end by 0 bases, with 12 bases between. The germline V gene has CDR1 SNHLY and CDR2 FYNNEI. The CDR3 is CASRSNRASYEQYF. The CDR3 DNA reads as TGTGCCAGCAGGTCCAACAGGGCCTCCTACGAGCAGTACTTC.

This clone turned up a few times. The chain uses TRBV10-2 and TRBJ1-6, with no clear D. Germline V gene data show CDR1 as WSHSY and CDR2 as SAAADI. V was pared by 4 bases and J by 8 bases, with 12 bases between. The CDR3 runs to 14 residues. The CDR3 DNA sequence: TGCGCCAGCAGTGCCTCGGGGAGGGATTCACCCCTCCACTTT. It yields the protein CASSASGRDSPLHF.

The CDR3 DNA follows: TGTGCCAGCCGGAGCGGGGGGGCCTTAGGAGAGACCCAGTACTTC. Translated: CASRSGGALGETQYF. The V call is TRBV2, the J call TRBJ2-5, with 10 bases lining up with TRBD2. V gave up 8 bases and J gave up 4 bases; unmatched junction bases: 10. CDR1 and CDR2 (germline): SNHLY, FYNNEI. This CDR3 is 15 amino acids long. Supplemented by reference TRBV2 and TRBJ2-5, the full variable domain reads EPEVTQTPSHQVTQMGQEVILRCVPISNHLYFYWYRQILGQKVEFLVSFYNNEISEKSEIFDDQFSVERPDGSNFTLKIRSTKLEDSAMYFCASRSGGALGETQYFGPGTRLLVL.

This rearrangement joins TRBV9 to TRBJ2-5; D possibly corresponds to TRBD1 (6 bases). V was shortened by 3 bases and J by 2 bases, with 17 bases between the two germline ends. The CDR3 is 16 amino acids. The V gene's germline CDR1 is SGDLS and CDR2 YYNGEE. As DNA, the CDR3 is TGTGCCAGCAGCGGACATCTAGGGGGAGTACAAGAGACCCAGTACTTC. Translated: CASSGHLGGVQETQYF.

This clone was detected a few times. The chain is built from TRBV18 and TRBJ1-2, with 10 bases that match TRBD1. There are 14 residues in the CDR3. V shed 3 bases, J shed 6 bases, and the junction held 4 bases outside the gene matches. Germline V CDR1 and CDR2: KGHSH, LQKENI. In DNA form, the CDR3 reads TGTGCCAGCTCACCTCTCGGGACAGGGGATGGCTACACCTTC. It translates to CASSPLGTGDGYTF.

The chain couples TRBV5-1 to TRBJ2-7; 7 bases line up with TRBD1. Germline V gives CDR1 SGHRS, CDR2 YFSETQ. With V trimmed by 3 bases and J by 3 bases, 3 bases remained unmatched. This CDR3 comprises 13 residues. DNA for the CDR3: TGCGCCAGCAGCTGGGACAGTATCTACGAGCAGTACTTC. Its translation is CASSWDSIYEQYF. The complete variable domain, with remaining parts taken from reference TRBV5-1 and TRBJ2-7, reads KAGVTQTPRYLIKTRGQQVTLSCSPISGHRSVSWYQQTPGQGLQFLFEYFSETQRNKGNFPGRFSGRQFSNSRSEMNVSTLELGDSALYLCASSWDSIYEQYFGPGTRLTVT.

The V call is TRBV6-5, the J call TRBJ1-1; D not resolved. The CDR3 consists of 12 residues. Germline V gives CDR1 MNHEY, CDR2 SVGAGI. Trimming cost V 2 bases and J 7 bases, with 8 bases left between them. In nucleotides, the CDR3 is TGTGCCAGCAGTTACGATAGGCGTGAAGCTTTCTTT. Translation: CASSYDRREAFF.

This chain links TRBV5-6 with TRBJ1-2; D may be TRBD1 (6 bases). Germline assignment: CDR1 SGHDT and CDR2 YYEEEE. V lost 4 bases, J lost 1 base, and 14 bases lay in between. This CDR3 has 15 residues. CDR3 residues: CASSPQGGGNYGYTF. The CDR3 DNA sequence: TGTGCCAGCAGCCCCCAAGGGGGAGGTAACTATGGCTACACCTTC.

This chain joins TRBV5-1 and TRBJ2-3; 7 bases are a match to TRBD1. The J segment lost 3 bases and the V segment lost 7 bases, leaving 14 bases of the junction unmatched. The CDR3 has 16 residues. Germline V lookup: CDR1 SGHRS, CDR2 YFSETQ. The DNA for the CDR3 is TGCGCCAGCTCAACGGCAGGGGGTTCGGGGACAGATACGCAGTATTTT. It specifies CASSTAGGSGTDTQYF. Drawing the rest from reference TRBV5-1 and TRBJ2-3, the complete variable domain is KAGVTQTPRYLIKTRGQQVTLSCSPISGHRSVSWYQQTPGQGLQFLFEYFSETQRNKGNFPGRFSGRQFSNSRSEMNVSTLELGDSALYLCASSTAGGSGTDTQYFGPGTRLTVL.

The rearrangement uses TRBV5-4 and TRBJ2-5, with a possible D match to TRBD1 (6 bases). The CDR3 sequence is 15 residues long. V lost 0 bases, J lost 2 bases, and 11 bases lay in between. Germline CDR1 and CDR2: SGHNT and YYREEE (reference sequence). The CDR3 nucleotides are TGTGCCAGCAGCTTGGTCGGGACACGACAAGAGACCCAGTACTTC. It codes for CASSLVGTRQETQYF. The full variable domain, rest sourced from reference TRBV5-4 and TRBJ2-5, is ETGVTQSPTHLIKTRGQQVTLRCSSQSGHNTVSWYQQALGQGPQFIFQYYREEENGRGNFPPRFSGLQFPNYSSELNVNALELDDSALYLCASSLVGTRQETQYFGPGTRLLVL.

This clone was counted a single time. DNA for the CDR3: TGCAGCGTGGCTGTTGGGACCGCCGAAAAACTGTTTTTT. Amino acid sequence: CSVAVGTAEKLFF. J is TRBJ1-4 and V is TRBV29-1; D perhaps matches TRBD1 (5 bases). CDR1 is SQVTM, CDR2 ANQGSEA, per germline. This CDR3 has 13 residues. Trimming stripped 6 bases from V and 8 bases from J, with 16 bases between.

V usage is TRBV15 and J usage is TRBJ1-5; possibly TRBD1 for D (6 bases). Deletions cut 1 base from V and 2 bases from J, with 18 bases between. The CDR3 has 18 amino acids. Germline V gives CDR1 LNHNV, CDR2 YYDKDF (reference sequence). The DNA for the CDR3 is TGTGCCACCAGCAGAGGCCAGACAGGTTCCCTTGGCAATCAGCCCCAGCATTTT. The encoded protein is CATSRGQTGSLGNQPQHF.

The chain joins TRBV7-9 to TRBJ2-5; the D gene is possibly TRBD2 (6 bases). Germline lookup yields CDR1 SEHNR and CDR2 FQNEAQ (reference sequence). Trimming left V 3 bases short and J 1 base short, with 15 bases between. The CDR3 is made up of 16 amino acids. CDR3 DNA sequence: TGTGCCAGCAGCTTTCTAGCGTCGATGGGCCAAGAGACCCAGTACTTC. Protein: CASSFLASMGQETQYF. The complete variable domain, with remaining parts taken from reference TRBV7-9 and TRBJ2-5, reads DTGVSQNPRHKITKRGQNVTFRCDPISEHNRLYWYRQTLGQGPEFLTYFQNEAQLEKSRLLSDRFSAERPKGSFSTLEIQRTEQGDSAMYLCASSFLASMGQETQYFGPGTRLLVL.

The chain couples TRBV5-1 to TRBJ2-2; possible D gene TRBD2, 6 bases. V lost 3 bases and J 6 bases, leaving 24 bases between the germline ends. Germline CDR1 and CDR2: SGHRS and YFSETQ. This CDR3 region has 18 residues. CDR3 region: CASSSPSGVGIRAGELFF. In DNA form, the CDR3 reads TGCGCCAGCAGCTCCCCCTCGGGGGTGGGGATTCGGGCCGGGGAGCTGTTTTTT.

This chain connects TRBV7-8 to TRBJ1-5; D unresolved. Germline assignment: CDR1 SGHVS and CDR2 FQNEAQ. This CDR3 region has 12 residues. V was pared by 4 bases and J by 6 bases, with 7 bases between. The CDR3 protein is CASSSTIQPQHF. The CDR3 DNA reads as TGTGCCAGCAGCTCCACTATTCAGCCCCAGCATTTT.

The rearrangement uses TRBV7-9 and TRBJ2-2; D assignment may be TRBD1 or TRBD2 (6 bases each). Trimming cost V 5 bases and J 11 bases, with 9 bases left between them. This CDR3 is 11 amino acids long. In germline, CDR1 is SEHNR, CDR2 FQNEAQ (reference sequence). The CDR3 region is CASSRGPELFF. CDR3 coding DNA: TGTGCCAGCAGCCGGGGGCCAGAGCTGTTTTTT.

The DNA of the CDR3 is TGCAGTGCTCTCCTACAAGAGACCCAGTACTTC. Its translation: CSALLQETQYF. The genes are TRBV20-1 and TRBJ2-5; D unclear. The CDR3 is 11 amino acids. Trimming cost V 5 bases and J 2 bases, with 6 bases left between them. CDR1 and CDR2 from the germline V gene are DFQATT and SNEGSKA (reference sequence).

The chain has TRBV19 and TRBJ2-7, with 9 bases aligning to TRBD1. J lost 6 bases, V lost 5 bases, and 8 bases had no gene match. Germline values: CDR1 LNHDA, CDR2 SQIVND (reference sequence). The CDR3 spans 14 residues. CDR3 in DNA: TGTGCCAGTAGTGGACTGGGACAGGGAATCGAGCAGTACTTC. This codes for CASSGLGQGIEQYF. The full variable domain, in which reference TRBV19 and TRBJ2-7 provide the parts outside the CDR3, is DGGITQSPKYLFRKEGQNVTLSCEQNLNHDAMYWYRQDPGQGLRLIYYSQIVNDFQKGDIAEGYSVSREKKESFPLTVTSAQKNPTAFYLCASSGLGQGIEQYFGPGTRLTVT.

This clone was counted at least ten times. The DNA for the CDR3 is TGTGCCAGCAGGGAGCCGGGACAGGGCACTGAAGCTTTCTTT. Its translation is CASREPGQGTEAFF. The chain couples TRBV27 to TRBJ1-1; TRBD1 aligns across 9 bases. Germline CDR1 and CDR2: MNHEY and SMNVEV (reference sequence). The CDR3 is 14 residues long. The ends lost 6 bases at V and 4 bases at J; junction bases unmatched: 6.

The genes are TRBV5-1 and TRBJ2-7; no clear D gene. The CDR3 length is 13 residues. Trimming removed 0 bases from V and 3 bases from J, with 7 bases in between. The germline V gene encodes CDR1 SGHRS and CDR2 YFSETQ. CDR3 DNA sequence: TGCGCCAGCAGCTTGGCCACCGTCTACGAGCAGTACTTC. It yields the protein CASSLATVYEQYF. The full variable domain, in which reference TRBV5-1 and TRBJ2-7 provide the parts outside the CDR3, is KAGVTQTPRYLIKTRGQQVTLSCSPISGHRSVSWYQQTPGQGLQFLFEYFSETQRNKGNFPGRFSGRQFSNSRSEMNVSTLELGDSALYLCASSLATVYEQYFGPGTRLTVT.

The chain employs TRBV6-1 and TRBJ1-5; D not certain. Germline V gene sequence: CDR1 MNHNS, CDR2 SASEGT. Trimming stripped 7 bases from V and 2 bases from J, with 9 bases between. The CDR3 runs 13 residues. CDR3 amino acids: CASIRTGNQPQHF. The CDR3 DNA reads TGTGCCAGCATCAGAACGGGCAATCAGCCCCAGCATTTT.

This chain uses TRBV2 with TRBJ2-3; TRBD2 matches 7 bases. The CDR3 is 14 amino acids. Germline trimming cut 7 bases from V and 3 bases from J; bases unmatched to any gene: 7. From germline, CDR1 is SNHLY and CDR2 FYNNEI. The CDR3 reads CASILSGGTDTQYF. The CDR3 coding sequence is TGTGCCAGCATATTGTCGGGAGGAACAGATACGCAGTATTTT. Drawing the rest from reference TRBV2 and TRBJ2-3, the complete variable domain is EPEVTQTPSHQVTQMGQEVILRCVPISNHLYFYWYRQILGQKVEFLVSFYNNEISEKSEIFDDQFSVERPDGSNFTLKIRSTKLEDSAMYFCASILSGGTDTQYFGPGTRLTVL.

This clone appeared a few times. The V call is TRBV2, the J call TRBJ1-5; D call uncertain. CDR1 is SNHLY, CDR2 FYNNEI, per germline. The CDR3 totals 13 residues. Trimming cost V 3 bases and J 3 bases, with 6 bases left between them. The CDR3 loop is CASSERFNQPQHF. In DNA, the CDR3 is TGTGCCAGCAGTGAGCGTTTCAATCAGCCCCAGCATTTT.

The chain carries TRBV29-1 and TRBJ2-3; 7 bases match TRBD2. The germline CDR1 and CDR2 sequences are SQVTM and ANQGSEA. The CDR3 runs to 13 residues. Trimming cost V 5 bases and J 1 base; bases outside gene matches: 3. DNA for the CDR3: TGCAGCGTTCGGGGGGAGGGCACAGATACGCAGTATTTT. It translates to CSVRGEGTDTQYF.

This chain links TRBV14 with TRBJ2-6; possibly TRBD1 or TRBD2 for D (5 bases each). V was clipped by 2 bases and J by 15 bases, with 14 bases between them. The CDR3 sequence is 13 residues long. Germline V gene lookup returns CDR1 SGHDN and CDR2 FVKESK. The CDR3 loop is CASSQSRGVTLTF. The CDR3 bases are TGTGCCAGCAGCCAATCCCGGGGCGTAACCCTGACTTTC.

This clone turned up a few times. The chain employs TRBV5-4 and TRBJ2-7, with D tentatively TRBD2 (6 bases). The CDR3 contains 13 residues. Germline assignment: CDR1 SGHNT and CDR2 YYREEE (reference sequence). The ends were cut back, 4 bases at V and 4 bases at J, with 12 bases in the middle. The CDR3 region is CASSRDGGYEQYF. CDR3 in DNA: TGTGCCAGCAGCCGGGACGGGGGTTACGAGCAGTACTTC. Filled out from reference TRBV5-4 and TRBJ2-7, the complete variable domain reads ETGVTQSPTHLIKTRGQQVTLRCSSQSGHNTVSWYQQALGQGPQFIFQYYREEENGRGNFPPRFSGLQFPNYSSELNVNALELDDSALYLCASSRDGGYEQYFGPGTRLTVT.

This chain links TRBV5-1 with TRBJ2-7, with TRBD1 as a possible D gene (6 bases). The CDR3 contains 14 residues. Per germline, CDR1 SGHRS and CDR2 YFSETQ. Trimming pared 4 bases from V and 2 bases from J, leaving 13 bases between. This chain's CDR3 is CASSNGQTTYEQYF. The CDR3 DNA reads TGCGCCAGCAGCAACGGACAGACCACCTACGAGCAGTACTTC.